This T cell receptor (beta chain) was sequenced during a study of T cells in narcolepsy (dated by TCRdb to 2017 to 2018). Concerning the study at large: Healthy control donors were enrolled in the study alongside patients who had narcolepsy type 1 or type 2 (NT1, NT2). Autoreactive T cells targeting hypocretin neuron self-antigens (hypocretin, TRIB2) were sought in narcolepsy patients, and TCR Vbeta sequencing was used to track clonotypes in blood and CSF.

Results the study describes overall, beyond this receptor: Plots comparing CSF and blood CD4+ T cell clonotypes from the same patient highlighted HCRT-specific and TRIB2-specific autoreactive clonotypes. Autoreactive clonotypes were reported to be detected serially in the blood of the same patients and of different patients, but not in the blood of healthy controls. Patients and controls had comparable numbers of sequenced blood memory CD4+ clonotypes, averaging about 37,000 and 33,000, respectively. Certain blood memory CD4+ repertoires from patients and controls had no sequences that matched autoreactive T cell clones.

For TCR Vbeta sequencing, memory CD4+ T cells were sorted ex vivo from the peripheral blood of narcolepsy patients and healthy controls. As to this clone: Its antigen remains unidentified. Within one base of it there is no much larger clone, and no base qualities were kept.

The CDR3, cysteine through phenylalanine, is 13 amino acids long. Left in the record is the CDR3 DNA by itself, 39 bases read in frame from the first base. According to the germline V gene, CDR1 reads SGDLS and CDR2 reads YYNGEE. The germline V and J ends show losses of 3 bases and 10 bases respectively, and no gene match explains 5 bases of the junction. Preparation of the library involved the immunoSEQ multiplex PCR assay. This immuneACCESS table, as held by TCRdb, lists in-frame sequences with V and J called but not all clones. Of the missing ones, under half trace to an unresolved V gene in checked studies; the others have no known cause. Within this sample are approximately 26,000 clones, with roughly 80% of them counted one time only. The top ten hold under 1.2% of the sample.

Recombination joined TRBV9 with TRBJ1-1; a stretch of 11 junction bases matches TRBD1. Material: memory (CD45RA-) CD4+ T cells from blood. Read against the paper, the sample's cell subset or site label means: memory T cells sorted ex vivo from peripheral blood. This TCR was recovered from a human donor in good health. The DNA sequence follows: TGTGCCAGCAGCGGTCTCGGGACAGGGGGAGCTTTCTTT. Its protein product is CASSGLGTGGAFF.